These 18 T cell receptor beta chains were all obtained from the same sample, sequenced in a study of human T cells and chemical hapten exposure. Each CDR3 protein gets one entry after TCRdb re-called the RACE reads with MiXCR. Of approximately 260,000 distinct CDR3 sequences detected, approximately 8.6% appear once; the ten largest clones hold 2% to 3%. The time point here: pre-sensitization, week 0. As to treatment: therapeutic diphenylcyclopropenone sensitization with weekly scalp DPC. The input for sequencing was whole blood, taken in connection with sensitization to the hapten diphenylcyclopropenone (DPC). These receptors came from a middle-aged woman with alopecia areata. Some clones in this sample may be carry-over from other donors' samples.

In this sample, this clonotype turned up a few times. The rearrangement links TRBV28 to TRBJ2-3, with D tentatively TRBD2 (6 bases). V lost 3 bases and J 2 bases, leaving 12 bases between the germline ends. CDR3 size: 15 residues. Germline CDR1 reads MDHEN; CDR2 reads SYDVKM. The CDR3 DNA sequence: TGTGCCAGCAGTTTTGGGGGGACCTACACAGATACGCAGTATTTT. Translation: CASSFGGTYTDTQYF.

This clonotype was detected many times. This chain joins TRBV3-1 and TRBJ1-1, with D perhaps TRBD1 (5 bases). Germline CDR1 is LGHDT and CDR2 is YNNKEL (reference sequence). The CDR3 spans 14 residues. V lost 2 bases to trimming and J lost 6 bases, with 13 bases between them. The CDR3 DNA is TGTGCCAGCAGCCAACCCGGGACTGCCTCTGAAGCTTTCTTT. Its translation: CASSQPGTASEAFF.

J is TRBJ2-2 and V is TRBV29-1, with D possibly matching TRBD2 (5 bases). V lost 2 bases, J lost 7 bases, and 11 bases lay in between. The CDR3 totals 13 residues. Germline values: CDR1 SQVTM, CDR2 ANQGSEA. CDR3 coding DNA: TGCAGCGTTGAAAACCGGGATGGCGGGGAGCTGTTTTTT. This sequence encodes CSVENRDGGELFF.

The V call is TRBV7-9, the J call TRBJ1-1; 9 nucleotides agree with TRBD1. Germline lookup yields CDR1 SEHNR and CDR2 FQNEAQ (reference sequence). Losses at the gene ends were 5 bases for V and 1 base for J; bases not matched to a gene: 8. The CDR3 is made up of 16 amino acids. The CDR3 is CASSPRLGQGNTEAFF. In DNA form, the CDR3 reads TGTGCCAGCAGCCCCCGATTGGGACAGGGGAACACTGAAGCTTTCTTT. The full variable domain, its missing parts supplied by reference TRBV7-9 and TRBJ1-1, is DTGVSQNPRHKITKRGQNVTFRCDPISEHNRLYWYRQTLGQGPEFLTYFQNEAQLEKSRLLSDRFSAERPKGSFSTLEIQRTEQGDSAMYLCASSPRLGQGNTEAFFGQGTRLTVV.

The chain is built from TRBV4-3 and TRBJ2-2; 12 nucleotides line up with TRBD2. CDR1 and CDR2 (germline): LGHNA, YSLEER. The CDR3 has 18 residues. Losses at the gene ends were 0 bases for V and 6 bases for J; bases not matched to a gene: 8. This CDR3 is CASSQDHLAGGPPGELFF. CDR3 in DNA: TGCGCCAGCAGCCAAGATCACCTAGCGGGAGGGCCCCCCGGGGAGCTGTTTTTT.

This clonotype was detected only a few times. The rearrangement uses TRBV5-4 and TRBJ1-1, with 8 bases matching TRBD1. The CDR3 has 14 residues. The V and J ends lost 4 bases and 4 bases, in that order; junction bases with no gene match: 6. Per the germline V gene, CDR1 is SGHNT and CDR2 is YYREEE (reference sequence). The CDR3 sequence: CASSPTGGSTEAFF. The CDR3 nucleotides read TGTGCCAGCAGCCCCACAGGGGGTAGCACTGAAGCTTTCTTT.

V is TRBV6-5 and J is TRBJ2-2, with no clear D. Deletions cut 5 bases from V and 4 bases from J, with 14 bases between. The CDR3 extends over 15 amino acids. Germline assignment: CDR1 MNHEY and CDR2 SVGAGI. The CDR3 DNA reads as TGTGCCAGCAGTCCTGGGCTCTCGACCACCGGGGAGCTGTTTTTT. It encodes CASSPGLSTTGELFF.

This clonotype turned up a few times. This chain connects TRBV5-1 to TRBJ2-1, with TRBD1 as a possible D gene (6 bases). Per the germline V gene, CDR1 is SGHRS and CDR2 is YFSETQ. This CDR3 is 15 amino acids long. V was trimmed by 6 bases and J by 8 bases, leaving 21 bases between them. CDR3 DNA sequence: TGCGCCAGCAACTTACAGGGATCAGGTCGGGATGAGCAGTTCTTC. Protein: CASNLQGSGRDEQFF.

The chain combines TRBV5-1 with TRBJ2-2, with no clear D. Germline V gene data show CDR1 as SGHRS and CDR2 as YFSETQ. The CDR3 covers 14 residues. Trimming cost V 3 bases and J 6 bases, with 12 bases left between them. The CDR3 region is CASSSSNPAGELFF. The CDR3 nucleotides are TGCGCCAGCAGCTCATCAAACCCGGCCGGGGAGCTGTTTTTT.

The chain links TRBV12-3 or TRBV12-4 to TRBJ2-6, with 7 bases identical to TRBD1. The CDR3 has 18 amino acids. Trimming removed 0 bases from V and 1 base from J; junction bases left unmatched: 6. CDR3 loop: CASSLAGGLGSGANVLTF. The CDR3, as DNA: TGTGCCAGCAGTTTAGCAGGGGGCTTGGGGTCTGGGGCCAACGTCCTGACTTTC.

The genes are TRBV11-2 and TRBJ2-1; no clear D. The CDR3 is 13 residues long. Deletions cut 5 bases from V and 7 bases from J, with 12 bases between. Germline loops: CDR1 SGHAT, CDR2 FQNNGV. The CDR3 nucleotides are TGTGCCAGCAGCCCTACCTTGGCAAATGAGCAGTTCTTC. Translating gives CASSPTLANEQFF.

The chain uses TRBV6-1 and TRBJ2-7; D assignment may be TRBD1 or TRBD2 (6 bases each). This CDR3 comprises 12 residues. The germline V and J ends were trimmed by 2 bases and 6 bases, with 8 bases remaining between them. Germline V CDR1 and CDR2: MNHNS, SASEGT. Written as DNA, the CDR3 is TGTGCCAGCAGTGAATGGGGGGCCGAGCAGTACTTC. Protein product: CASSEWGAEQYF.

This clonotype appeared a few times. One end of the junction varies from germline; a read error may be responsible. This rearrangement joins TRBV6-6 to TRBJ2-7, with 9 bases identical to TRBD1. This CDR3 has 15 amino acids. The germline V gene has CDR1 MNHNY and CDR2 SVGAGI (reference sequence). This CDR3 is CASSTTGTGIYGQYF. Here the CDR3 DNA reads TGTGCCAGCAGTACCACCGGGACAGGGATATACGGGCAGTACTTC.

V and J are TRBV5-1 and TRBJ2-1; 8 bases map to TRBD2. Germline values: CDR1 SGHRS, CDR2 YFSETQ. This CDR3 region has 16 residues. The junction had 14 bases not matched to a gene; V was cut back by 4 bases and J by 8 bases. The CDR3 nucleotides are TGCGCCAGCAGCCCGGGGAGCCTCGGACTAGCAGATGAGCAGTTCTTC. Amino acids: CASSPGSLGLADEQFF.

This clonotype was counted a few times. This sequence joins TRBV12-3 or TRBV12-4 and TRBJ2-2; D perhaps matches TRBD2 (5 bases). V gave up 5 bases and J gave up 7 bases, with 11 bases separating them. The CDR3 has 13 amino acids. The CDR3 DNA sequence: TGTGCCAGCAGTCCAGGACTCATCGGGGAGCTGTTTTTT. Protein: CASSPGLIGELFF.

This clonotype was seen ten or more times. The chain couples TRBV27 to TRBJ1-1; the D gene is possibly TRBD1 (5 bases). Germline CDR1 is MNHEY and CDR2 is SMNVEV (reference sequence). With 5 bases removed from V and 4 bases from J, the gap between germline ends came to 14 bases. The CDR3 consists of 14 residues. The CDR3 sequence: CASSAPGSLTEAFF. The DNA for the CDR3 is TGTGCCAGCAGTGCGCCAGGGAGCCTCACTGAAGCTTTCTTT.

This clonotype was recorded at least ten times. The chain is built from TRBV7-2 and TRBJ2-5; D is unresolved. The V gene lost 4 bases and the J gene lost 7 bases, with 7 bases spanning the gap. The CDR3 extends over 11 amino acids. The germline V gene encodes CDR1 SGHTA and CDR2 FQGNSA. The CDR3: CASSSGLTQYF. The CDR3 DNA follows: TGTGCCAGCAGCTCCGGTTTGACCCAGTACTTC.

The sample holds a few counts of this clonotype. This chain uses TRBV7-6 with TRBJ1-6; TRBD1 matches 10 bases. Losses at the gene ends were 1 base for V and 7 bases for J; bases not matched to a gene: 7. In germline, CDR1 is SGHVS, CDR2 FNYEAQ. CDR3 size: 17 residues. CDR3 in amino acids: CASSLELADRGNSPLHF. The CDR3 bases are TGTGCCAGCAGCTTAGAACTGGCGGACAGGGGGAATTCACCCCTCCACTTT.